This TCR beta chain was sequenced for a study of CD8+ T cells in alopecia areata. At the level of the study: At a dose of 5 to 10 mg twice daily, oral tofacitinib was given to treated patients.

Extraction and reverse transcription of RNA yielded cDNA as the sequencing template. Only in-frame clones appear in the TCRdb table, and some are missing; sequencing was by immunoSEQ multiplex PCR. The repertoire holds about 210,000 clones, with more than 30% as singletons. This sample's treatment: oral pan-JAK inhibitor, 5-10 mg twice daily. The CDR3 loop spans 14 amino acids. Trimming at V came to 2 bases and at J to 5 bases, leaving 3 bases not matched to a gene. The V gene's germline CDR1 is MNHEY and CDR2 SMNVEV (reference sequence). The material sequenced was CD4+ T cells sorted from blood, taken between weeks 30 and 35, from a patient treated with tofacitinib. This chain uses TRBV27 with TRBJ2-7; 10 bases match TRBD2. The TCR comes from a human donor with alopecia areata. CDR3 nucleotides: TGTGCCAGCAGTTTACTACTAGCGGGACACGAGCAGTACTTC. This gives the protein CASSLLLAGHEQYF.